This T cell receptor (beta chain) originates from a study of blood T cell repertoires in COVID-19. Original data processing: Amplification with reference gene primers provided the estimates of nucleated cell counts. TCRdb keeps only in-frame clones here, not all; method: immunoSEQ multiplex PCR. Clone size and V and J calls were adopted from that table, with D and trimming inferred from the DNA. Of roughly 280,000 clones detected, around nine tenths appear once; the ten largest clones hold roughly 10%. While infection was still active, Seattle patients were enrolled and then followed longitudinally. V trimming: 10 bases; J trimming: 7 bases; junction bases outside the gene matches: 12. The germline CDR1 and CDR2 sequences are SNHLY and FYNNEI. The CDR3 covers 14 residues.

The chain recombines TRBV2 with TRBJ2-1; 8 bases match TRBD1. This receptor was identified in a woman between 25 and 40 years old with COVID-19, enrolled during active disease. The sample comprised peripheral blood. The CDR3 loop is CAIIDRGKGNEQFF. CDR3 nucleotide sequence: TGTGCCATCATCGACAGGGGAAAAGGTAATGAGCAGTTCTTC.